This entry describes one T cell receptor beta chain. This sample is part of a study of technical replicates of blood from four donors. The CDR3 covers 13 residues. V was clipped by 6 bases and J by 1 base, with 9 bases between them. Per germline, CDR1 SGHTA and CDR2 FQGTGA. Profiled with immunoSEQ multiplex PCR; TCRdb holds only in-frame clones, not every one. The sample has some 66,000 clones, more than 75% seen once. What was sequenced was PBMCs. The source is a human donor in good health. Some clones in this sample may be carry-over from other donors' samples. This rearrangement joins TRBV7-3 to TRBJ1-1; D not resolved. CDR3 in amino acids: CASSRSGNTEAFF. The DNA for the CDR3 is TGTGCCAGCAGTCGCTCAGGGAACACTGAAGCTTTCTTT. Full variable domain (rest looked up from reference TRBV7-3 and TRBJ1-1): GAGVSQTPSNKVTEKGKYVELRCDPISGHTALYWYRQSLGQGPEFLIYFQGTGAADDSGLPNDRFFAVRPEGSVSTLKIQRTERGDSAVYLCASSRSGNTEAFFGQGTRLTVV.